The sequence of this T cell receptor (beta chain) was determined in a study of T cells in Graves' hyperthyroidism and ophthalmopathy. RNA transcripts provided the source from which TCR beta CDR3 regions were amplified. The HTBI primer set drove a first-round RT-PCR of the TCR CDR3. A single record per CDR3 protein comes from TCRdb applying MiXCR to the multiplex PCR reads. The data contain about 370,000 distinct CDR3 sequences, approximately 16% of them seen just once; the ten biggest clones take up approximately 20%. V shed 7 bases and J 8 bases; nucleotides not matched to a gene: 17. There are 16 residues in the CDR3. Germline V CDR1 and CDR2: SGHKS, YYEKEE (reference sequence).

The chain combines TRBV5-5 with TRBJ2-1; 8 nucleotides align to TRBD2. The sequencing sample was made of blood. This sequence originates from a woman aged 55 to 70 with Graves' ophthalmopathy. CDR3 sequence (DNA): TGTGCCAGCCGTCCGGGCTGGCGGGAGGCCGGTTATGAGCAGTTCTTC. As protein: CASRPGWREAGYEQFF.